These 2 T cell receptor beta chains were sequenced from one sample in a study of cytomegalovirus exposure and HLA in healthy donors. Primers for the PCR totalled 60 Vbeta and 13 Jbeta. Repertoires were generated with immunoSEQ multiplex PCR, while TCRdb's copy carries only in-frame clones and drops some. The table includes about 81,000 clones, 77% detected once. Input material: PBMCs. All receptors derive from a man aged 45 to 65 in good health and CMV-seropositive.

The chain carries TRBV12-5 and TRBJ1-1; unclear D gene. CDR1 LGHNT and CDR2 FRNRAP come from the germline V gene. Trimming cost V 7 bases and J 5 bases, with 14 bases left between them. CDR3 length: 13 residues. The CDR3 nucleotides read TGTGCTAGTGCCTTCGGACGGGAGACTGAAGCTTTCTTT. It specifies CASAFGRETEAFF.

This chain joins TRBV7-8 and TRBJ2-5, with 10 bases that match TRBD2. Near its end, the DNA agrees better with TRBJ2-7, so the J call may be wrong. Per the germline V gene, CDR1 is SGHVS and CDR2 is FQNEAQ. The CDR3 totals 15 residues. CDR3 protein: CASSLELAGPYEQYF. The CDR3 DNA reads as TGTGCCAGCAGCTTAGAACTAGCGGGGCCCTACGAGCAGTACTTC.